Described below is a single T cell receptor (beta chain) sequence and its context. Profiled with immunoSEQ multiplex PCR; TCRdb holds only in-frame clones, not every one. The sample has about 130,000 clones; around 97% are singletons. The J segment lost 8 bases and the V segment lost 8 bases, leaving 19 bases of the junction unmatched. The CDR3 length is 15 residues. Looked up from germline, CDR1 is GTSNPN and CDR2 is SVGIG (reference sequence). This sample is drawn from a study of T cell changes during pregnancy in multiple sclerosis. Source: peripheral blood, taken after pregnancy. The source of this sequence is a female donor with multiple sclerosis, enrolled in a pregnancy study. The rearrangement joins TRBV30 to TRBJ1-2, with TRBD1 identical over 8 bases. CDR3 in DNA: TGTGCCGGCGCCCTCGAGGGCAGGGGGCGTAAGGGCTACACCTTC. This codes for CAGALEGRGRKGYTF.